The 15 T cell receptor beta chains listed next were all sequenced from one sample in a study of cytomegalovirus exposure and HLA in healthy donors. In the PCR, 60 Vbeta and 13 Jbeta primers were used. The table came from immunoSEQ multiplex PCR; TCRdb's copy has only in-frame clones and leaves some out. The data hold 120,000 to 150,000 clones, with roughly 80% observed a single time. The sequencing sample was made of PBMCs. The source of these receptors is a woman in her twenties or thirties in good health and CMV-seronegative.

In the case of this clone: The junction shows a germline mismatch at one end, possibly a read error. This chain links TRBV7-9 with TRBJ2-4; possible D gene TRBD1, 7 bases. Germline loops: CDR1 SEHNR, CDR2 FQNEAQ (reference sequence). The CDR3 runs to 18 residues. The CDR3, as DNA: TGTTCCAGCAGCTTAGAAGGGGCGGGGACAGCCTACAAAAACATTCAGTACTTC. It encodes CSSSLEGAGTAYKNIQYF.

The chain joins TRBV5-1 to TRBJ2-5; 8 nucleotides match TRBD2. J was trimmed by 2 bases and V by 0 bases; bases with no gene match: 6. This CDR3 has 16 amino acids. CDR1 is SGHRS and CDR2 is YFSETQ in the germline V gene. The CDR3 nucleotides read TGCGCCAGCAGCTTGGACCCACCTAGCGGGCAAGAGACCCAGTACTTC. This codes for CASSLDPPSGQETQYF.

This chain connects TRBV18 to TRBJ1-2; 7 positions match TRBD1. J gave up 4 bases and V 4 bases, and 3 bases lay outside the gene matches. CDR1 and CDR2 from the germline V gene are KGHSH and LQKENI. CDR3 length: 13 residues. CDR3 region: CASSRGTAYGYTF. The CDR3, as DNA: TGTGCCAGCTCACGTGGGACAGCCTATGGCTACACCTTC. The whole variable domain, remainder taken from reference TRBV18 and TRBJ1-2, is NAGVMQNPRHLVRRRGQEARLRCSPMKGHSHVYWYRQLPEEGLKFMVYLQKENIIDESGMPKERFSAEFPKEGPSILRIQQVVRGDSAAYFCASSRGTAYGYTFGSGTRLTVV.

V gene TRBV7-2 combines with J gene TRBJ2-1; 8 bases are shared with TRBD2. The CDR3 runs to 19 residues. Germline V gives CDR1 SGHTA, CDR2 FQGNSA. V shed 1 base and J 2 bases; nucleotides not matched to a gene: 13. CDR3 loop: CASSLDPFGGGRAYNEQFF. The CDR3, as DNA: TGTGCCAGCAGCTTAGATCCCTTCGGGGGGGGCAGGGCCTACAATGAGCAGTTCTTC.

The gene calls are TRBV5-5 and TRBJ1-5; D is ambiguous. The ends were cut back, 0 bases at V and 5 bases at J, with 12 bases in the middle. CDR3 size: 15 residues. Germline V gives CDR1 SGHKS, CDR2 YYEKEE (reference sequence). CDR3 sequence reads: CASSLGPGRDQPQHF. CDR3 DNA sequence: TGTGCCAGCAGCTTGGGCCCCGGGAGGGATCAGCCCCAGCATTTT.

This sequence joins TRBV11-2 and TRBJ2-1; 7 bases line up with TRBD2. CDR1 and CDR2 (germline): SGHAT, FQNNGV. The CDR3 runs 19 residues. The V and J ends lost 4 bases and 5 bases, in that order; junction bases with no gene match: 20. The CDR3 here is CASSSISPPTSLEDNEQFF. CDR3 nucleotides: TGTGCCAGCAGCTCCATAAGCCCTCCGACTAGCCTTGAGGACAATGAGCAGTTCTTC. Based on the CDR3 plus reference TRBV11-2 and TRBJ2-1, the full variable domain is EAGVAQSPRYKIIEKRQSVAFWCNPISGHATLYWYQQILGQGPKLLIQFQNNGVVDDSQLPKDRFSAERLKGVDSTLKIQPAKLEDSAVYLCASSSISPPTSLEDNEQFFGPGTRLTVL.

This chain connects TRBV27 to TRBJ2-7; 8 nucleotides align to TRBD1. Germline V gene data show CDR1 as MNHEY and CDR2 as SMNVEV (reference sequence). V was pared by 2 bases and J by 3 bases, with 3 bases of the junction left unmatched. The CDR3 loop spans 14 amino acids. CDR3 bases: TGTGCCAGCAGTTTAGCTGGACAGGGCTACGAGCAGTACTTC. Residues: CASSLAGQGYEQYF.

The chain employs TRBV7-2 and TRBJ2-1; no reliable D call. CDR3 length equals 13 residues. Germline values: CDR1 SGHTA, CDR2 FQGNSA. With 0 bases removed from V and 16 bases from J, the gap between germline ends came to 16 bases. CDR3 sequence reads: CASSLAEKTPRFF. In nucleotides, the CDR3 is TGTGCCAGCAGCTTAGCGGAGAAGACCCCGCGATTCTTC. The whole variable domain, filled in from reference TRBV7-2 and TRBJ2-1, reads GAGVSQSPSNKVTEKGKDVELRCDPISGHTALYWYRQSLGQGLEFLIYFQGNSAPDKSGLPSDRFSAERTGGSVSTLTIQRTQQEDSAVYLCASSLAEKTPRFFGPGTRLTVL.

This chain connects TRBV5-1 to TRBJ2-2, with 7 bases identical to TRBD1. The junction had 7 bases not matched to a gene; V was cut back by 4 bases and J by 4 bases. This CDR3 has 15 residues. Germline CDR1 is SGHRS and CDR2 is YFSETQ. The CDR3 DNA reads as TGCGCCAGCAGCCAATCACAGGGGCGCACCGGGGAGCTGTTTTTT. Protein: CASSQSQGRTGELFF.

The CDR3 DNA is TGTGCCAGTAGTATGCCAGGGTTGGGGTGGAACACCGGGGAGCTGTTTTTT. Its protein is CASSMPGLGWNTGELFF. This sequence joins TRBV19 and TRBJ2-2, with TRBD1 as a possible D gene (5 bases). CDR1 and CDR2 (germline): LNHDA, SQIVND (reference sequence). The V end was cut by 3 bases, the J end by 1 base, with 15 bases between. The CDR3 length is 17 residues.

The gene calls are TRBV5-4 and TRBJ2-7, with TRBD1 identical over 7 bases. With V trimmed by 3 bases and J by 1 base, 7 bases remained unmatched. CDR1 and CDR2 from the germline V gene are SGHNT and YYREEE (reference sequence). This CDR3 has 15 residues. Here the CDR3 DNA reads TGTGCCAGCAGCTGGCGACAGGGAAGATCCTACGAGCAGTACTTC. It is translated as CASSWRQGRSYEQYF.

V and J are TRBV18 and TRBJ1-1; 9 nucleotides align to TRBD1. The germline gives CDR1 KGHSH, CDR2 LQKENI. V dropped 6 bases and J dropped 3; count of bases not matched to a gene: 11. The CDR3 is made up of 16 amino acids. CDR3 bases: TGTGCCAGCTCCCCCGGGACAGGGTCTTGGGACACTGAAGCTTTCTTT. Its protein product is CASSPGTGSWDTEAFF.

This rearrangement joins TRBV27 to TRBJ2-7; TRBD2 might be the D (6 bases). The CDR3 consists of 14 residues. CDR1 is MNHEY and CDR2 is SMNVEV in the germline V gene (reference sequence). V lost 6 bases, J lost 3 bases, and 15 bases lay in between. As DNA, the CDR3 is TGTGCCAGCAGCGAGGGACTTTCACTCTACGAGCAGTACTTC. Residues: CASSEGLSLYEQYF.

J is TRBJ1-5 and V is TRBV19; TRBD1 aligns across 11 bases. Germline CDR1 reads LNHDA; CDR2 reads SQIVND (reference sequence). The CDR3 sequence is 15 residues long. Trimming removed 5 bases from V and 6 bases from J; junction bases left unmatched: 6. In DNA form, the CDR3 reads TGTGCCAGTAGTGCCGCCGGGACAGGGGGTCAGCCCCAGCATTTT. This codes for CASSAAGTGGQPQHF.

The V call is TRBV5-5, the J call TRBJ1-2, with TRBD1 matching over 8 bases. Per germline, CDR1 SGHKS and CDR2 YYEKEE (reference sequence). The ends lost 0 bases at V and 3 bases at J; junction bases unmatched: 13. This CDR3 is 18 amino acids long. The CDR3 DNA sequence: TGTGCCAGCAGCTTGGTCGCTCAGGGGGCAGGGGAGGACTATGGCTACACCTTC. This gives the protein CASSLVAQGAGEDYGYTF.